In its sample, the clone carrying this T cell receptor (beta chain) was seen many times. What the library attached to individual cDNA molecules were unique molecular identifiers. TCRdb reprocessed the RACE reads with MiXCR, giving one entry per CDR3 protein. The sample has about 42,000 distinct CDR3 sequences, 8.5% to 10% seen once. This CDR3 spans 18 amino acids. J lost 0 bases, V lost 0 bases, and 9 bases had no gene match. Germline loops: CDR1 LGHNA, CDR2 YNFKEQ. As to time point: patch test 2, 6 weeks after DPC sensitization. As to treatment: therapeutic diphenylcyclopropenone sensitization with weekly scalp DPC. Someone pulled total RNA out of unfractionated whole blood. Donation of samples came from alopecia patients who were 18 to 70 years old and suitable for DPC. The sample belongs to a study of human T cells and chemical hapten exposure. The overall study: Patients, largely female, had alopecia areata, totalis or universalis. Mainly, slight library volume differences in the pool made TCR yields vary.

The sequenced sample was whole blood, obtained in connection with sensitization to the hapten diphenylcyclopropenone (DPC). V is TRBV4-2 and J is TRBJ2-7; 9 bases are a match to TRBD1. This clonotype was obtained from a woman younger than 45 with alopecia areata. Some clones in this sample may be carry-over from other donors' samples. This chain's CDR3 is CASSQDGTGNSYSYEQYF. The DNA for the CDR3 is TGTGCCAGCAGCCAAGATGGGACAGGGAACTCATACTCCTACGAGCAGTACTTC.